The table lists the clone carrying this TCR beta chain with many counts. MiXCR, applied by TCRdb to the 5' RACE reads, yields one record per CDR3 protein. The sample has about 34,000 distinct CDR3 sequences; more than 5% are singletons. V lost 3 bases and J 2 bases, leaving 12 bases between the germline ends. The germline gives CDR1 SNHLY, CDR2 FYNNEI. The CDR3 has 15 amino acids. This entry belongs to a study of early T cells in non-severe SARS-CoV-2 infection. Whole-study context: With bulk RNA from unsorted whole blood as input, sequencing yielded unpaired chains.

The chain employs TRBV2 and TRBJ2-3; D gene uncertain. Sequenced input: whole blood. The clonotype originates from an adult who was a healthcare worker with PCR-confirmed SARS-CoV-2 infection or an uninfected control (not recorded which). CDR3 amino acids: CASSERSFHTDTQYF. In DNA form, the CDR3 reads TGTGCCAGCAGTGAGCGGAGTTTCCACACAGATACGCAGTATTTT.